Below are 6 T cell receptor beta chains sequenced from a single sample in a study of blood T cells in healthy people across ages. Using a J-beta primer mix together with a sample-barcoded 5' primer, a second PCR was run for roughly 7 to 11 cycles. TCRdb re-analysed the 5' RACE reads in MiXCR, keeping a single row per CDR3 protein. Of 1 million to 1.2 million distinct CDR3 sequences detected, around two fifths appear once; the ten largest clones hold under 15%. Sequenced material: blood. The receptor source for this set is a man aged 18 to 29 in good health.

The chain couples TRBV27 to TRBJ2-1; TRBD1 or TRBD2 may be the D gene (7 bases each). The V end was cut by 4 bases, the J end by 3 bases, with 13 bases between. Germline values: CDR1 MNHEY, CDR2 SMNVEV (reference sequence). This CDR3 is 15 amino acids long. The CDR3: CASSSGGGHYNEQFF. Written as DNA, the CDR3 is TGTGCCAGCAGTTCAGGGGGGGGGCACTACAATGAGCAGTTCTTC.

This clonotype was recorded a few times. The genes are TRBV10-3 and TRBJ2-5; D is tentatively TRBD1 or TRBD2 (5 bases each). The germline V and J ends were trimmed by 6 bases and 11 bases, with 19 bases remaining between them. This CDR3 has 13 amino acids. Per the germline V gene, CDR1 is ENHRY and CDR2 is SYGVKD. CDR3 sequence reads: CAIRGTPGNEQYF. The CDR3 region has the DNA TGTGCCATCAGGGGGACCCCTGGGAATGAGCAGTACTTC.

This clonotype has only a few counts. This chain joins TRBV3-1 and TRBJ1-2, with 7 bases fitting TRBD1. The ends lost 2 bases at V and 3 bases at J; junction bases unmatched: 6. The CDR3 has 15 amino acids. Germline V gene lookup returns CDR1 LGHDT and CDR2 YNNKEL (reference sequence). This CDR3 is CASSQQTGIDYGYTF. The CDR3 DNA follows: TGTGCCAGCAGCCAACAGACAGGGATTGACTATGGCTACACCTTC.

The chain has TRBV7-9 and TRBJ1-1; tentatively, D is TRBD1 (5 bases). Germline values: CDR1 SEHNR, CDR2 FQNEAQ (reference sequence). Trimming left V 4 bases short and J 2 bases short, with 14 bases between. The CDR3 is 15 residues long. This CDR3 reads CASSSTPGRNTEAFF. In DNA, the CDR3 is TGTGCCAGCAGCTCCACTCCGGGACGTAACACTGAAGCTTTCTTT.

The CDR3 sequence is CASSLSGRPGELFF. The CDR3, as DNA: TGTGCCAGCAGTTTATCGGGTCGACCCGGGGAGCTGTTTTTT. The chain joins TRBV12-3 or TRBV12-4 to TRBJ2-2; D not certain. Trimming cost V 2 bases and J 6 bases, with 10 bases left between them. CDR3 length: 14 residues.

This clonotype was seen a few times. The chain has TRBV5-6 and TRBJ2-1, with D tentatively TRBD1 (5 bases). Trimming removed 2 bases from V and 1 base from J, with 10 bases in between. The germline V gene encodes CDR1 SGHDT and CDR2 YYEEEE. This CDR3 has 15 residues. The CDR3 region is CASSLRGWSYNEQFF. The CDR3 nucleotides read TGTGCCAGCAGCTTAAGGGGTTGGTCCTACAATGAGCAGTTCTTC.